Following are 27 T cell receptor beta chains from one sample sequenced in a study of blood T cell repertoires in COVID-19. Sequenced by immunoSEQ multiplex PCR; TCRdb stores in-frame clones only, minus some. The table lists 42,000 or so clones, around 81% of them singletons. Sequencing used peripheral blood. The receptors originated from a man aged 40-50 years with active or convalescent COVID-19.

This rearrangement joins TRBV4-1 to TRBJ1-1; 11 positions match TRBD1. In germline, CDR1 is MGHRA, CDR2 YSYEKL. This CDR3 spans 14 amino acids. V lost 4 bases and J lost 5; bases outside the gene matches: 3. The CDR3 loop is CASSPGTGGTEAFF. The CDR3 DNA is TGCGCCAGCAGCCCGGGGACAGGGGGGACTGAAGCTTTCTTT.

The V gene is TRBV7-9, the J gene TRBJ1-1; TRBD1 matches at 8 bases. The CDR3 has 14 amino acids. With V trimmed by 6 bases and J by 5 bases, 8 bases remained unmatched. The germline V gene has CDR1 SEHNR and CDR2 FQNEAQ (reference sequence). CDR3 region: CASRLPGGMTEAFF. The CDR3 nucleotides read TGTGCCAGCAGATTACCAGGGGGCATGACTGAAGCTTTCTTT. Based on the CDR3 plus reference TRBV7-9 and TRBJ1-1, the full variable domain is DTGVSQNPRHKITKRGQNVTFRCDPISEHNRLYWYRQTLGQGPEFLTYFQNEAQLEKSRLLSDRFSAERPKGSFSTLEIQRTEQGDSAMYLCASRLPGGMTEAFFGQGTRLTVV.

The DNA for the CDR3 is TGTGCCAGCAGCCCCGCAGGGGTGGGGGCCAACGTCCTGACTTTC. Its protein is CASSPAGVGANVLTF. This rearrangement joins TRBV2 to TRBJ2-6, with a possible D match to TRBD1 (6 bases). There are 15 residues in the CDR3. With 6 bases removed from V and 4 bases from J, the gap between germline ends came to 13 bases. CDR1 is SNHLY and CDR2 is FYNNEI in the germline V gene.

This clone came up once. CDR3 amino acids: CASSPGRASGRDEQFF. The CDR3 DNA reads TGTGCCAGCAGCCCCGGACGGGCTAGCGGGAGAGATGAGCAGTTCTTC. The gene calls are TRBV5-4 and TRBJ2-1; 10 nucleotides agree with TRBD2. J gave up 8 bases and V 4 bases, and 12 bases lay outside the gene matches. Looked up from germline, CDR1 is SGHNT and CDR2 is YYREEE (reference sequence). CDR3 size: 16 residues.

The genes are TRBV6-5 and TRBJ1-6; D is possibly TRBD1 (6 bases). The CDR3 covers 16 residues. V was cut by 0 bases and J by 7 bases, with 13 bases left in between. Germline values: CDR1 MNHEY, CDR2 SVGAGI. CDR3 nucleotides: TGTGCCAGCAGTTACTCGAAAAGGGGGGGGAATTCACCCCTCCACTTT. It specifies CASSYSKRGGNSPLHF.

A few counts support this clone. The chain joins TRBV24-1 to TRBJ1-6, with D possibly being TRBD1 (6 bases). The V end was cut by 5 bases, the J end by 3 bases, with 7 bases between. There are 14 residues in the CDR3. Germline CDR1 is KGHDR and CDR2 is SFDVKD. CDR3 amino acids: CATSGGGYNSPLHF. For the CDR3, the DNA is TGTGCCACCAGTGGAGGGGGCTATAATTCACCCCTCCACTTT.

This clone was seen a few times. The chain recombines TRBV30 with TRBJ2-1, with D unclear. The V end lost 3 bases, the J end lost 2 bases, and 5 bases lay between the germline ends. Germline-derived CDR1 and CDR2 are GTSNPN and SVGIG (reference sequence). This CDR3 region has 12 residues. The CDR3 protein is CAWRETYNEQFF. DNA of the CDR3: TGTGCCTGGAGGGAGACCTACAATGAGCAGTTCTTC.

V usage is TRBV28 and J usage is TRBJ1-5; TRBD1 agrees at 11 bases. The trim removed 6 bases at V and 4 bases at J, leaving 5 bases unmatched. Germline lookup yields CDR1 MDHEN and CDR2 SYDVKM. The length of the CDR3 is 15 residues. The CDR3 DNA reads TGTGCCAGCAGGGCCGGGACAGGGGGGAATCAGCCCCAGCATTTT. It translates to CASRAGTGGNQPQHF.

The chain couples TRBV6-1 to TRBJ2-1; D is uncertain. This CDR3 has 12 amino acids. From germline, CDR1 is MNHNS and CDR2 SASEGT. V was trimmed by 1 base and J by 15 bases, leaving 13 bases between them. The CDR3 is CASSEVGDRGFF. CDR3 in DNA: TGTGCCAGCAGTGAAGTTGGCGACCGAGGGTTCTTC.

The V gene is TRBV10-3, the J gene TRBJ2-7; no reliable D call. This CDR3 has 13 residues. The V end lost 7 bases, the J end lost 2 bases, and 12 bases lay between the germline ends. Germline V gene data show CDR1 as ENHRY and CDR2 as SYGVKD. CDR3 nucleotides: TGTGCCATCATGAAGGTGGGCACCTACGAGCAGTACTTC. This sequence encodes CAIMKVGTYEQYF.

The chain combines TRBV11-3 with TRBJ2-7; D may be TRBD2 (5 bases). The CDR3 is made up of 16 amino acids. Germline-derived CDR1 and CDR2 are SGHNT and YENEEA. V lost 5 bases, J lost 7 bases, and 24 bases lay in between. The CDR3 loop reads CASSAPAAVSRGEQYF. In DNA, the CDR3 is TGTGCCAGCAGCGCCCCGGCCGCGGTATCCCGAGGGGAGCAGTACTTC.

This clone was recorded a few times. V and J are TRBV5-6 and TRBJ1-5, with 7 positions matching TRBD1. J was trimmed by 0 bases and V by 4 bases; bases with no gene match: 1. The CDR3 covers 14 residues. Germline assignment: CDR1 SGHDT and CDR2 YYEEEE. Here the CDR3 DNA reads TGTGCCAGCAGCACAGGGGTTAGCAATCAGCCCCAGCATTTT. It encodes CASSTGVSNQPQHF.

The chain employs TRBV27 and TRBJ1-5, with D perhaps TRBD1 (6 bases). V lost 2 bases, J lost 7 bases, and 12 bases lay in between. The CDR3 contains 14 residues. Germline CDR1 reads MNHEY; CDR2 reads SMNVEV (reference sequence). The CDR3, as DNA: TGTGCCAGCAGTTTACAGGGGTGGAAACAGCCCCAGCATTTT. Translation: CASSLQGWKQPQHF.

This clone has more than one count but fewer than ten. This sequence joins TRBV15 and TRBJ2-3; D might be TRBD1 (5 bases). The germline V gene has CDR1 LNHNV and CDR2 YYDKDF (reference sequence). The CDR3 covers 15 residues. Trimming took 0 bases from V and 2 from J, leaving 9 bases between them. This CDR3 reads CATSRETENTDTQYF. In DNA form, the CDR3 reads TGTGCCACCAGCAGAGAGACAGAAAACACAGATACGCAGTATTTT.

J is TRBJ2-7 and V is TRBV5-1, with TRBD1 as a possible D gene (6 bases). The CDR3 runs 16 residues. Germline CDR1 and CDR2: SGHRS and YFSETQ. Trimming cost V 0 bases and J 3 bases, with 16 bases left between them. The CDR3: CASSLGTRDKLYEQYF. As DNA, the CDR3 is TGCGCCAGCAGCTTGGGAACCCGGGACAAGCTCTACGAGCAGTACTTC.

This clone was seen a single time. The gene calls are TRBV14 and TRBJ1-3; D gene uncertain. V lost 1 base to trimming and J lost 0 bases, with 7 bases between them. The CDR3 is 15 residues long. Germline V gives CDR1 SGHDN, CDR2 FVKESK. Here the CDR3 DNA reads TGTGCCAGCAGCCAAGGGCCTTACTCTGGAAACACCATATATTTT. Its protein is CASSQGPYSGNTIYF.

V and J are TRBV6-5 and TRBJ1-6; D possibly corresponds to TRBD1 (6 bases). In germline, CDR1 is MNHEY, CDR2 SVGAGI. Trimming left V 8 bases short and J 6 bases short, with 17 bases between. The CDR3 has 15 amino acids. In DNA, the CDR3 is TGTGCCAGCCGGGGGGCGCCGGTCCCTAATTCACCCCTCCACTTT. Its translation: CASRGAPVPNSPLHF.

The chain uses TRBV29-1 and TRBJ2-5, with D perhaps matching TRBD2 (5 bases). Germline V gene data show CDR1 as SQVTM and CDR2 as ANQGSEA. The CDR3 runs 12 residues. The ends were cut back, 7 bases at V and 1 base at J, with 10 bases in the middle. The CDR3 sequence is CSARGSQETQYF. CDR3 DNA sequence: TGCAGCGCCCGGGGTAGCCAAGAGACCCAGTACTTC.

The genes are TRBV6-5 and TRBJ1-4; D is unclear. Germline CDR1 reads MNHEY; CDR2 reads SVGAGI. V was shortened by 3 bases and J by 8 bases, with 10 bases between the two germline ends. The CDR3 runs 13 residues. CDR3 region: CASSYSTFEKLFF. CDR3 bases: TGTGCCAGCAGTTATTCAACTTTCGAAAAACTGTTTTTT.

The chain uses TRBV12-3 or TRBV12-4 and TRBJ1-1, with D tentatively TRBD1 (5 bases). The CDR3 is 12 amino acids. Trimming left V 6 bases short and J 2 bases short, with 7 bases between. The CDR3 DNA follows: TGTGCCAGCAGGACAGTAAACACTGAAGCTTTCTTT. It codes for CASRTVNTEAFF.

This clone showed up just a few times. The chain links TRBV6-5 to TRBJ1-2; D possibly corresponds to TRBD1 (6 bases). CDR1 is MNHEY, CDR2 SVGAGI, per germline. This CDR3 region has 13 residues. Trimming cost V 10 bases and J 3 bases, with 15 bases left between them. The CDR3 nucleotides read TGTGCCAACACCATTGGGGGCGACTATGGCTACACCTTC. Translation gives CANTIGGDYGYTF.

This clone was picked up a small number of times. The chain employs TRBV27 and TRBJ2-1; D is possibly TRBD1 (6 bases). Germline CDR1 is MNHEY and CDR2 is SMNVEV (reference sequence). CDR3 size: 15 residues. The V gene lost 6 bases and the J gene lost 0 bases, with 12 bases spanning the gap. The CDR3 sequence is CASRLTGSSYNEQFF. The CDR3 DNA follows: TGTGCCAGCAGACTAACAGGGAGCTCCTACAATGAGCAGTTCTTC.

The chain combines TRBV10-3 with TRBJ2-3; a weak D match, TRBD2 (6 bases). Germline V lookup: CDR1 ENHRY, CDR2 SYGVKD. The CDR3 extends over 15 amino acids. Trimming removed 3 bases at V and 3 bases at J, with 13 bases between. CDR3 bases: TGTGCCATCAGTGAAATGCGGGGAGGTACAGATACGCAGTATTTT. It is translated as CAISEMRGGTDTQYF.

This sequence joins TRBV7-8 and TRBJ2-5; D may be TRBD1 (5 bases). Per the germline V gene, CDR1 is SGHVS and CDR2 is FQNEAQ. Trimming left V 2 bases short and J 5 bases short, with 9 bases between. This CDR3 region has 13 residues. The CDR3 nucleotides are TGTGCCAGCAGCTTACAGGGCCGGGAGACCCAGTACTTC. Translation: CASSLQGRETQYF.

This clone was observed a handful of times. V is TRBV7-2 and J is TRBJ2-3; TRBD1 matches at 7 bases. Trimming removed 5 bases from V and 6 bases from J; junction bases left unmatched: 11. The CDR3 runs 15 residues. CDR1 is SGHTA and CDR2 is FQGNSA in the germline V gene. In nucleotides, the CDR3 is TGTGCCAGCAGCACCCGACAGGGACCTTCGGATACGCAGTATTTT. Residues: CASSTRQGPSDTQYF.

The J gene is TRBJ2-3, the V gene TRBV24-1; D may be TRBD2 (6 bases). The ends were cut back, 2 bases at V and 11 bases at J, with 10 bases in the middle. This CDR3 contains 12 residues. CDR1 and CDR2 from the germline V gene are KGHDR and SFDVKD. CDR3 amino acids: CATSDYGGLQYF. As DNA, the CDR3 is TGTGCCACCAGTGATTACGGGGGTTTGCAGTATTTT.

The chain links TRBV11-1 to TRBJ1-1; tentative D call: TRBD1 (6 bases). The CDR3 sequence is 15 residues long. CDR1 and CDR2 (germline): SGHAT, FQDESV (reference sequence). V lost 3 bases and J lost 4, with 15 bases in between. The CDR3 DNA follows: TGTGCCAGCAGCTTGGGGGGGCAGCAGGGCACTGAAGCTTTCTTT. This sequence encodes CASSLGGQQGTEAFF.